Below, 19 T cell receptor beta chains from the same sample are listed, as sequenced in a study of T cell responses to AZD1222 COVID-19 vaccine. TCRdb's copy holds only in-frame clones and misses some; the assay was immunoSEQ multiplex PCR. The sample consists of approximately 130,000 clones, roughly 92% of them appearing once. This specimen was peripheral blood, taken 28 days after the second AZD1222 dose. These receptors all come from an adult who received the AZD1222 COVID-19 vaccine.

The rearrangement joins TRBV7-2 to TRBJ2-1; the D call may be TRBD1 or TRBD2 (5 bases each). V was shortened by 0 bases and J by 9 bases, with 9 bases between the two germline ends. CDR1 is SGHTA and CDR2 is FQGNSA in the germline V gene. The CDR3 runs to 13 residues. For the CDR3, the DNA is TGTGCCAGCAGCTTAGCGGGGGTTGGTGAGCAGTTCTTC. Protein sequence: CASSLAGVGEQFF.

This rearrangement joins TRBV5-8 to TRBJ1-2; D might be TRBD1 (6 bases). V lost 5 bases and J lost 5, with 16 bases in between. The germline gives CDR1 SGHTS, CDR2 YDEGEE. There are 14 residues in the CDR3. This CDR3 reads CASRSGQSYYGYTF. Here the CDR3 DNA reads TGTGCCAGCAGATCCGGACAGTCATATTATGGCTACACCTTC.

The CDR3 DNA reads as TGTGCCAGCAGCCAAGATAGTCTAGCGGGGGCACCGGGTGAGCAGTTCTTC. Translated: CASSQDSLAGAPGEQFF. J is TRBJ2-1 and V is TRBV4-2; TRBD2 agrees at 10 bases. The CDR3 loop spans 17 amino acids. Germline CDR1 is LGHNA and CDR2 is YNFKEQ. Trimming cost V 0 bases and J 9 bases; bases outside gene matches: 11.

This clone is a singleton in its sample. The CDR3 DNA reads TGTGCCAGTAGTTTGCGAGACACCGGGGAGCTGTTTTTT. Protein sequence: CASSLRDTGELFF. The chain links TRBV19 to TRBJ2-2; the D is unclear. The CDR3 contains 13 residues. The germline V gene has CDR1 LNHDA and CDR2 SQIVND (reference sequence). The germline V and J ends were trimmed by 5 bases and 3 bases, with 7 bases remaining between them.

This chain links TRBV6-5 with TRBJ1-6; D uncertain. With 7 bases removed from V and 3 bases from J, the gap between germline ends came to 13 bases. The CDR3 length is 15 residues. The germline CDR1 and CDR2 sequences are MNHEY and SVGAGI. CDR3 DNA sequence: TGTGCCAGCATTAGGGCGTTCGACTATAATTCACCCCTCCACTTT. Protein sequence: CASIRAFDYNSPLHF.

The J gene is TRBJ2-5, the V gene TRBV6-5; D uncertain. The CDR3 runs 13 residues. Germline V gene lookup returns CDR1 MNHEY and CDR2 SVGAGI. V was pared by 6 bases and J by 5 bases, with 13 bases between. Written as DNA, the CDR3 is TGTGCCAGCAGCCGGTTGAGTGCGGAGACCCAGTACTTC. Encoded protein: CASSRLSAETQYF.

This sequence joins TRBV11-2 and TRBJ2-5; 7 nucleotides line up with TRBD1. The CDR3 consists of 15 residues. The trim removed 7 bases at V and 5 bases at J, leaving 13 bases unmatched. Looked up from germline, CDR1 is SGHAT and CDR2 is FQNNGV. The DNA for the CDR3 is TGTGCCAGCACCCTGGTAGGGGGCGGCGGGGAGACCCAGTACTTC. This sequence encodes CASTLVGGGGETQYF.

The J gene is TRBJ2-7, the V gene TRBV7-8; D perhaps matches TRBD2 (5 bases). V shed 3 bases and J shed 2 bases, with 11 bases lying between them. The CDR3 runs 14 residues. CDR1 SGHVS and CDR2 FQNEAQ come from the germline V gene. For the CDR3, the DNA is TGTGCCAGCAGCTTGAGGGTCTCGCCCTACGAGCAGTACTTC. It translates to CASSLRVSPYEQYF.

The rearrangement links TRBV6-5 to TRBJ1-6, with a possible D match to TRBD1 (5 bases). CDR1 is MNHEY, CDR2 SVGAGI, per germline. V lost 8 bases and J lost 8, with 10 bases in between. This CDR3 region has 12 residues. The DNA for the CDR3 is TGTGCCAGCGGCGGGGCCGATTCACCCCTCCACTTT. Its translation is CASGGADSPLHF.

This chain links TRBV3-1 (or the pseudogene TRBV3-2) with TRBJ1-4, with no clear D. In germline, CDR1 is LGHDT, CDR2 YNNKEL (reference sequence). This CDR3 contains 17 residues. V was pared by 4 bases and J by 0 bases, with 15 bases between. CDR3 nucleotides: TGTGCCAGCAGCCCAAACCCGCTGGTCGCAACTAATGAAAAACTGTTTTTT. As protein: CASSPNPLVATNEKLFF.

The chain uses TRBV27 and TRBJ2-5; D is ambiguous. CDR1 is MNHEY, CDR2 SMNVEV, per germline (reference sequence). Trimming removed 3 bases at V and 1 base at J, with 0 bases between. This CDR3 has 11 residues. CDR3 sequence: CASSFQETQYF. Here the CDR3 DNA reads TGTGCCAGCAGTTTCCAAGAGACCCAGTACTTC.

V usage is TRBV6-5 and J usage is TRBJ1-2; D not certain. Germline-derived CDR1 and CDR2 are MNHEY and SVGAGI. V was pared by 9 bases and J by 1 base, with 9 bases between. The CDR3 length is 12 residues. The CDR3 DNA reads TGTGCCAGTTTCTTGTTTAACTATGGCTACACCTTC. Translation: CASFLFNYGYTF.

This sequence joins TRBV7-2 and TRBJ1-5; the match to TRBD1 covers 8 bases. V was clipped by 5 bases and J by 6 bases; unmatched bases: 12. From germline, CDR1 is SGHTA and CDR2 FQGNSA. The CDR3 sequence is 16 residues long. The CDR3 reads CASSRSIGQGGQPQHF. The CDR3 region has the DNA TGTGCCAGCAGCCGTAGCATCGGACAGGGAGGTCAGCCCCAGCATTTT.

This chain connects TRBV2 to TRBJ2-2; 9 nucleotides align to TRBD2. Per germline, CDR1 SNHLY and CDR2 FYNNEI. V was clipped by 7 bases and J by 6 bases; unmatched bases: 3. The CDR3 sequence is 13 residues long. As DNA, the CDR3 is TGTGCCAGCAATAGACTAGCGGCCGGGGAGCTGTTTTTT. It is translated as CASNRLAAGELFF. The variable domain in full, with the rest retrieved from reference TRBV2 and TRBJ2-2, is EPEVTQTPSHQVTQMGQEVILRCVPISNHLYFYWYRQILGQKVEFLVSFYNNEISEKSEIFDDQFSVERPDGSNFTLKIRSTKLEDSAMYFCASNRLAAGELFFGEGSRLTVL.

The chain has TRBV5-1 and TRBJ2-7, with D maybe TRBD2 (6 bases). V was shortened by 0 bases and J by 6 bases, with 7 bases between the two germline ends. Germline CDR1 and CDR2: SGHRS and YFSETQ. The CDR3 contains 12 residues. The chain's CDR3 is CASSLGTTEQYF. DNA for the CDR3: TGCGCCAGCAGCTTGGGGACTACCGAGCAGTACTTC.

The chain has TRBV28 and TRBJ2-2; maybe TRBD1 (5 bases). CDR1 and CDR2 from the germline V gene are MDHEN and SYDVKM. The CDR3 spans 11 residues. V lost 11 bases, J lost 6 bases, and 10 bases lay in between. This chain's CDR3 is CAGRGAGELFF. Written as DNA, the CDR3 is TGTGCCGGAAGGGGTGCCGGGGAGCTGTTTTTT.

The chain has TRBV6-5 and TRBJ2-7; perhaps TRBD2 as D (6 bases). Trimming stripped 7 bases from V and 6 bases from J, with 10 bases between. From germline, CDR1 is MNHEY and CDR2 SVGAGI. The CDR3 runs to 11 residues. For the CDR3, the DNA is TGTGCCAGCACCGGGGGATCCGAGCAGTACTTC. Protein sequence: CASTGGSEQYF.

This clone was seen a single time. The chain combines TRBV2 with TRBJ2-7; D may match TRBD1 or TRBD2 (5 bases each). Germline assignment: CDR1 SNHLY and CDR2 FYNNEI. The CDR3 is 13 amino acids. Between the trimmed V and J ends, which lost 5 bases and 6 bases, there was a span of 14 bases. The CDR3, as DNA: TGTGCCAGCAGTAGGGACCAGAACCGCGAGCAGTACTTC. Protein product: CASSRDQNREQYF. Variable domain in full (rest from reference TRBV2 and TRBJ2-7): EPEVTQTPSHQVTQMGQEVILRCVPISNHLYFYWYRQILGQKVEFLVSFYNNEISEKSEIFDDQFSVERPDGSNFTLKIRSTKLEDSAMYFCASSRDQNREQYFGPGTRLTVT.

The CDR3 reads CASSRNGDRVDGYTF. CDR3 DNA sequence: TGTGCCAGCAGCCGAAACGGGGACAGGGTGGATGGCTACACCTTC. V and J are TRBV5-4 and TRBJ1-2, with TRBD1 identical over 9 bases. CDR1 and CDR2 (germline): SGHNT, YYREEE (reference sequence). The CDR3 spans 15 residues. Trimming at V came to 4 bases and at J to 6 bases, leaving 10 bases not matched to a gene. The full variable domain, with the rest looked up from reference TRBV5-4 and TRBJ1-2, is ETGVTQSPTHLIKTRGQQVTLRCSSQSGHNTVSWYQQALGQGPQFIFQYYREEENGRGNFPPRFSGLQFPNYSSELNVNALELDDSALYLCASSRNGDRVDGYTFGSGTRLTVV.